This T cell receptor beta chain was retrieved from a study of CD8 T cells in ankylosing spondylitis. General observations from the study: Some motif variants were previously reported in reactive arthritis synovial fluid and blood. Disease-linked clones had a CD8+ phenotype and relatively low frequency in peripheral blood. Within matched ankylosing spondylitis synovial fluid, disease-linked clones were reportedly significantly enriched.

In this sample, this clonotype turned up many times. Antigen: not known. TCRdb ran MiXCR on the 5' RACE reads and lists one entry per CDR3 protein. The sample contains just over 350,000 distinct CDR3 sequences, approximately 22% of which appear only once. V lost 8 bases, J lost 0 bases, and 13 bases lay in between. This CDR3 region has 14 residues. CDR1 ENHRY and CDR2 SYGVKD come from the germline V gene. What was sequenced was blood, either unsorted or a sorted T cell fraction (not recorded which). This receptor was taken from a male donor with ankylosing spondylitis or in good health (not recorded which). V gene TRBV10-3 combines with J gene TRBJ1-1; the D is unclear. In DNA form, the CDR3 reads TGTGCCATCCCTCCCGCCAGCGTGAACACTGAAGCTTTCTTT. Translation: CAIPPASVNTEAFF.